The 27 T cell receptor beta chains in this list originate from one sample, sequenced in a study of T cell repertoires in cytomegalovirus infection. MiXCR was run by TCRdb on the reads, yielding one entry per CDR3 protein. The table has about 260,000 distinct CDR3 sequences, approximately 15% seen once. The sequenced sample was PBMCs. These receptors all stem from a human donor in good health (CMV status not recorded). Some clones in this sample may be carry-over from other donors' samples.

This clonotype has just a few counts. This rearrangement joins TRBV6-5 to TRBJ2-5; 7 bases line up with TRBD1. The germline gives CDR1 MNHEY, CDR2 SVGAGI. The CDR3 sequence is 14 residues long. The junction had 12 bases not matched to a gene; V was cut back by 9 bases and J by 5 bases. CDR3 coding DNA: TGTGCCAGTAAACCCGACAGGGTAGTGGAGACCCAGTACTTC. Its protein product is CASKPDRVVETQYF.

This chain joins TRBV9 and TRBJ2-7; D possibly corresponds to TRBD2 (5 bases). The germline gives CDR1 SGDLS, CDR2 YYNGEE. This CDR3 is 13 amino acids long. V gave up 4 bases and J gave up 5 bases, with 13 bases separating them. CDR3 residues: CASSWTPGNEQYF. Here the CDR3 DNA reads TGTGCCAGCAGCTGGACTCCCGGGAACGAGCAGTACTTC.

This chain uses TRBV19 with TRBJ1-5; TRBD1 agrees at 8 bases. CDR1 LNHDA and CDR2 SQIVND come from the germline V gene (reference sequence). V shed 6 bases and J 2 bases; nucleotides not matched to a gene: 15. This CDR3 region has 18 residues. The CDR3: CASSPHSGQGAGNQPQHF. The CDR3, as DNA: TGTGCCAGTAGCCCTCATTCGGGGCAGGGGGCCGGCAATCAGCCCCAGCATTTT.

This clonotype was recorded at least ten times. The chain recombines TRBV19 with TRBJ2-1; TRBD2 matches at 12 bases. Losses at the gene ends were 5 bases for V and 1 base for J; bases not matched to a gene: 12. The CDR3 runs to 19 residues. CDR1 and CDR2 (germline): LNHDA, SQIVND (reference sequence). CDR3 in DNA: TGTGCCAGTAGTCTTACGGGACTAGCGGGCGTAAAGTCCTACAATGAGCAGTTCTTC. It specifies CASSLTGLAGVKSYNEQFF.

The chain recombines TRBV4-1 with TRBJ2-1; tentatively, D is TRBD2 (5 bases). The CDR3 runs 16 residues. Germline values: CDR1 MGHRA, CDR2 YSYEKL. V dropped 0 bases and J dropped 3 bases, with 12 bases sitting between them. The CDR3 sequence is CASSQDDAGNYNEQFF. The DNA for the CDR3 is TGCGCCAGCAGCCAAGATGATGCGGGTAACTACAATGAGCAGTTCTTC.

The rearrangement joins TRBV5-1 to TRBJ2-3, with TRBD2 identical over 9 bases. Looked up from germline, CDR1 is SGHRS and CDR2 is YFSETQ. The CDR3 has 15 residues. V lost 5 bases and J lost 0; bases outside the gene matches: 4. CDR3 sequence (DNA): TGCGCCAGCAGATTAACTAGCGGGAGCACAGATACGCAGTATTTT. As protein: CASRLTSGSTDTQYF.

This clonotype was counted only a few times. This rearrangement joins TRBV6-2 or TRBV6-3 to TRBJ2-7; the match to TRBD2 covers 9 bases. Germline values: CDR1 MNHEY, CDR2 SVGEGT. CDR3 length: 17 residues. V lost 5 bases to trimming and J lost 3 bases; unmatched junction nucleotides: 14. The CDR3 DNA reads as TGTGCCAGCAGTGTGGGACTAGCTCCGGTTGGGAGCTACGAGCAGTACTTC. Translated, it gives CASSVGLAPVGSYEQYF.

CDR3 in DNA: TGTGCCAGCAGCCCGGGCGGAGAGCCGGGGGCTGAAGCTTTCTTT. Translated: CASSPGGEPGAEAFF. The chain couples TRBV7-3 to TRBJ1-1; D may be TRBD1 (5 bases). The CDR3 loop spans 15 amino acids. V was pared by 5 bases and J by 6 bases, with 19 bases between. Germline loops: CDR1 SGHTA, CDR2 FQGTGA.

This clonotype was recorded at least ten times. The CDR3 DNA reads TGTGCTAGTGGTTGGGGACGCTCCAGGCCCACTGAAGCTTTCTTT. It encodes CASGWGRSRPTEAFF. V gene TRBV12-5 combines with J gene TRBJ1-1; tentative D call: TRBD1 (5 bases). This CDR3 is 15 amino acids long. With 4 bases removed from V and 4 bases from J, the gap between germline ends came to 16 bases. CDR1 is LGHNT, CDR2 FRNRAP, per germline.

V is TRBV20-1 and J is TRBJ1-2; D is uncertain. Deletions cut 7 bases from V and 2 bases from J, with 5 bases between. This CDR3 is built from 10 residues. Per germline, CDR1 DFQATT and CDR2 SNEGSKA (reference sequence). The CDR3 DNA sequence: TGCAGTGGGAGGAACTATGGCTACACCTTC. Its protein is CSGRNYGYTF.

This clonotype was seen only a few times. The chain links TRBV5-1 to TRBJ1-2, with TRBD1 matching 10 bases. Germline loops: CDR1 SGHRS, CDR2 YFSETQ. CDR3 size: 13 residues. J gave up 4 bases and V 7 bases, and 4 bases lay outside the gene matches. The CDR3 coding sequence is TGCGCCAGCTCGACAGGGGGCCTCTATGGCTACACCTTC. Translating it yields CASSTGGLYGYTF.

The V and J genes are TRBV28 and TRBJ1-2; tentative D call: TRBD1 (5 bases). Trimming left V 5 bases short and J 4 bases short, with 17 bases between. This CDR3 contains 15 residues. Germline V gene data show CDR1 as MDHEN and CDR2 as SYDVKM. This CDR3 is CASSPPQGRTYGYTF. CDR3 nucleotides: TGTGCCAGCAGTCCCCCGCAGGGCCGAACCTATGGCTACACCTTC.

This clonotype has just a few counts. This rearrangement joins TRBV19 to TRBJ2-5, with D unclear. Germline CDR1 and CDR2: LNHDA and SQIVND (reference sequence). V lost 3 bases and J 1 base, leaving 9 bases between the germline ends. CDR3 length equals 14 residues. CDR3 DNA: TGTGCCAGTAGTATCACTGTCCCCCAAGAGACCCAGTACTTC. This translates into CASSITVPQETQYF.

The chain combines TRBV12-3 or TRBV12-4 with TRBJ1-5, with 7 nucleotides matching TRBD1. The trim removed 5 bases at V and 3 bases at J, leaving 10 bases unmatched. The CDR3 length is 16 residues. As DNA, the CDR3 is TGTGCCAGCAGTCCCGGCGACAGGGTTACCAATCAGCCCCAGCATTTT. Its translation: CASSPGDRVTNQPQHF.

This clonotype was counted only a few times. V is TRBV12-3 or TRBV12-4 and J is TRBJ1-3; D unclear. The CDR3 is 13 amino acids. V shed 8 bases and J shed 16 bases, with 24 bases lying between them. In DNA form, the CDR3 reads TGTGCCAGCGTCGACGGCGGGCGGGCCGGTGTTTATTTT. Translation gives CASVDGGRAGVYF.

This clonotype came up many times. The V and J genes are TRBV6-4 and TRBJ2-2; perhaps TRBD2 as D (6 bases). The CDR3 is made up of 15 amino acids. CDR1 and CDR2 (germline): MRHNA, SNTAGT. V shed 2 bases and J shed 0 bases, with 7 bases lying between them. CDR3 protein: CASSDRGANTGELFF. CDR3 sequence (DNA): TGTGCCAGCAGTGACCGCGGGGCGAACACCGGGGAGCTGTTTTTT.

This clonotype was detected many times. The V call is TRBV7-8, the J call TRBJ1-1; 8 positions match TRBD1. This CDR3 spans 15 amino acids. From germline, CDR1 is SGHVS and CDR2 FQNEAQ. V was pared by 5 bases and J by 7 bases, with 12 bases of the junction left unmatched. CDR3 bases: TGTGCCAGCAGCCAGAGGCAGGGGGCCGTTGGTGAAGCTTTCTTT. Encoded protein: CASSQRQGAVGEAFF. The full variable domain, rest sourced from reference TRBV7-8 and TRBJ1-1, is GAGVSQSPRYKVAKRGQDVALRCDPISGHVSLFWYQQALGQGPEFLTYFQNEAQLDKSGLPSDRFFAERPEGSVSTLKIQRTQQEDSAVYLCASSQRQGAVGEAFFGQGTRLTVV.

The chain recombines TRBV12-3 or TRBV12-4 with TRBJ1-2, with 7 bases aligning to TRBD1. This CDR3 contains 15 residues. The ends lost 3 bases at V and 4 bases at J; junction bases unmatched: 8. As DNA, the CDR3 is TGTGCCAGCAGTTTTGCAGGGGGTCGGGCCTATGGCTACACCTTC. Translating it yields CASSFAGGRAYGYTF.

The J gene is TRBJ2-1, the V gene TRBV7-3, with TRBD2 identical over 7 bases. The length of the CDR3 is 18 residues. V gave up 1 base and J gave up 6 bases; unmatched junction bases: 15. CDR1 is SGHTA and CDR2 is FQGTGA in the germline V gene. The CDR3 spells CASSLIPGGPNGANEQFF. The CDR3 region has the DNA TGTGCCAGCAGCTTAATCCCGGGGGGTCCAAACGGGGCCAATGAGCAGTTCTTC.

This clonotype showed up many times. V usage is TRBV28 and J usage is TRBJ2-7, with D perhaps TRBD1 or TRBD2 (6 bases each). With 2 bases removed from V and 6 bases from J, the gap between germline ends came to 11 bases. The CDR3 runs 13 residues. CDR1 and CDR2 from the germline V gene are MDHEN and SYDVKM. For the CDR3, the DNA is TGTGCCAGCAGTTTAGGTAGGGGGGCCGAGCAGTACTTC. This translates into CASSLGRGAEQYF.

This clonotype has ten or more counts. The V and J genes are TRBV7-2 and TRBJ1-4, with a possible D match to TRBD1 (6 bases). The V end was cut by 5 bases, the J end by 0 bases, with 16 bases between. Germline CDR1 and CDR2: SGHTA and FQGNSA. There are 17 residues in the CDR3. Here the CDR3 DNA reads TGTGCCAGCAGCCTCCGACAGGCCGCTGCAACTAATGAAAAACTGTTTTTT. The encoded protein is CASSLRQAAATNEKLFF.

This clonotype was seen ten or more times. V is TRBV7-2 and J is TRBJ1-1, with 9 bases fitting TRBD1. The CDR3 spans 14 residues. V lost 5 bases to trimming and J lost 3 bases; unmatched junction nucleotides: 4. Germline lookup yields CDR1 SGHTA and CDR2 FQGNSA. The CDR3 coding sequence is TGTGCCAGCAGCACCGGGACAGGGTACACTGAAGCTTTCTTT. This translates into CASSTGTGYTEAFF. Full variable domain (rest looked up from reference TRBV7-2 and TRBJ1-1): GAGVSQSPSNKVTEKGKDVELRCDPISGHTALYWYRQSLGQGLEFLIYFQGNSAPDKSGLPSDRFSAERTGGSVSTLTIQRTQQEDSAVYLCASSTGTGYTEAFFGQGTRLTVV.

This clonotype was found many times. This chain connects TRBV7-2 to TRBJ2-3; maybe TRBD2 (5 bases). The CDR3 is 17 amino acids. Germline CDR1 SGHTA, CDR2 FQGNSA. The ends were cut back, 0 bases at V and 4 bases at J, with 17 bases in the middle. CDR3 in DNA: TGTGCCAGCAGCTTAGCAAGAGCGGCAAGTCGATCAGATACGCAGTATTTT. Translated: CASSLARAASRSDTQYF.

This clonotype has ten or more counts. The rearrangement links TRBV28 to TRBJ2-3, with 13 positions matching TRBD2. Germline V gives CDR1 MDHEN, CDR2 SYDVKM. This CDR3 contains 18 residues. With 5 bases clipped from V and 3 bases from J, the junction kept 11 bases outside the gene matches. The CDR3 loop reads CASSTPGLAGVGTDTQYF. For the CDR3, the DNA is TGTGCCAGCAGTACCCCCGGACTAGCGGGAGTCGGTACAGATACGCAGTATTTT.

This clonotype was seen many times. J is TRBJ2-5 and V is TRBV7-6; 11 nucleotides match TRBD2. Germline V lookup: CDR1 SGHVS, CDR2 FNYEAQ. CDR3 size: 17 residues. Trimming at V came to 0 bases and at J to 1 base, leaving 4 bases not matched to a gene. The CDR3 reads CASSLARGTSGQETQYF. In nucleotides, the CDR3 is TGTGCCAGCAGCTTAGCGCGGGGGACTAGCGGCCAAGAGACCCAGTACTTC.

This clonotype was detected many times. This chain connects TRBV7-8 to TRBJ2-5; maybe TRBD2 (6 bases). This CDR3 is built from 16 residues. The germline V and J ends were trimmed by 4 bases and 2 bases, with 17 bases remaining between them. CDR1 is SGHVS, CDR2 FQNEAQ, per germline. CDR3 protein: CASSSRRWAGQETQYF. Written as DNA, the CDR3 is TGTGCCAGCAGCTCCCGGAGGTGGGCGGGACAAGAGACCCAGTACTTC.

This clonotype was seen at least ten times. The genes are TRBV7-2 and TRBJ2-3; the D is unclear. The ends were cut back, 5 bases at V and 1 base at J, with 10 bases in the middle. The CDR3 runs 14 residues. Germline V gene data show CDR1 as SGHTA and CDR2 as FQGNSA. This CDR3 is CASSVQTGTDTQYF. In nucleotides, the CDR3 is TGTGCCAGCAGCGTGCAAACGGGCACAGATACGCAGTATTTT.